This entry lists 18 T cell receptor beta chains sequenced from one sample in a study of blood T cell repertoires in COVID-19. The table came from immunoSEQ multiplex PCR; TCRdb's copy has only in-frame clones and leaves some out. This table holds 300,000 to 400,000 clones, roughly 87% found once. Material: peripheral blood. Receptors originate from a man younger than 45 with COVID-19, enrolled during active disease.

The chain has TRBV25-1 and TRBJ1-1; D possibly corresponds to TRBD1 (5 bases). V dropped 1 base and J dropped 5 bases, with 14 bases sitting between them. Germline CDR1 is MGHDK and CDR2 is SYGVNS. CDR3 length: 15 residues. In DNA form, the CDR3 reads TGTGCCAGCAGTGAATTTAAGGGGATGCGGACTGAAGCTTTCTTT. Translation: CASSEFKGMRTEAFF. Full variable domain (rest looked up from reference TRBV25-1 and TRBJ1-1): EADIYQTPRYLVIGTGKKITLECSQTMGHDKMYWYQQDPGMELHLIHYSYGVNSTEKGDLSSESTVSRIRTEHFPLTLESARPSHTSQYLCASSEFKGMRTEAFFGQGTRLTVV.

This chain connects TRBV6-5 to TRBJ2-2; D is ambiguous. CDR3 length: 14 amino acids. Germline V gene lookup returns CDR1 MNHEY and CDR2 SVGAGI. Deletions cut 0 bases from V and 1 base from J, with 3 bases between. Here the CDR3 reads CASSYSRNTGELFF. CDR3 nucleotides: TGTGCCAGCAGTTACTCGAGGAACACCGGGGAGCTGTTTTTT.

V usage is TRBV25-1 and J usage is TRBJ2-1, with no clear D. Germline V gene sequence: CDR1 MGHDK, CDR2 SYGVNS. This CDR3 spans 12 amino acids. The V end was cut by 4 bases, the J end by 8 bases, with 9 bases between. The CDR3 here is CASSVLGDEQFF. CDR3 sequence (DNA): TGTGCCAGCAGTGTTTTGGGCGATGAGCAGTTCTTC.

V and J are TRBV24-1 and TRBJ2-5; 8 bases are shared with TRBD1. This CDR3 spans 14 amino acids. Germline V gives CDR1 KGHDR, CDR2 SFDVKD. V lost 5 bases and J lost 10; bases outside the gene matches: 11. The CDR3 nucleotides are TGTGCCACCAGTGCCCAGGGGGCCCGTCATGGCCAGTACTTC. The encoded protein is CATSAQGARHGQYF.

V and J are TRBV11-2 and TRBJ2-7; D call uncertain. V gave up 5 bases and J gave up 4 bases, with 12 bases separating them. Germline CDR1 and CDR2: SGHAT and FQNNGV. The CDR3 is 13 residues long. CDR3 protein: CASSPPSFYEQYF. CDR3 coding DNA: TGTGCCAGCAGCCCACCGAGCTTTTACGAGCAGTACTTC.

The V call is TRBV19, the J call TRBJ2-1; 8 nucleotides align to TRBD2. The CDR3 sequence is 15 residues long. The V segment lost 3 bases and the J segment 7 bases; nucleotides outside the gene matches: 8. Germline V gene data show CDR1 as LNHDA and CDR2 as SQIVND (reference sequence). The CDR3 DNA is TGTGCCAGTAGTATTTTCTCGGGAGGGCTGAATGAGCAGTTCTTC. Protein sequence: CASSIFSGGLNEQFF. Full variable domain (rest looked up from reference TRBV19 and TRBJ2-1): DGGITQSPKYLFRKEGQNVTLSCEQNLNHDAMYWYRQDPGQGLRLIYYSQIVNDFQKGDIAEGYSVSREKKESFPLTVTSAQKNPTAFYLCASSIFSGGLNEQFFGPGTRLTVL.

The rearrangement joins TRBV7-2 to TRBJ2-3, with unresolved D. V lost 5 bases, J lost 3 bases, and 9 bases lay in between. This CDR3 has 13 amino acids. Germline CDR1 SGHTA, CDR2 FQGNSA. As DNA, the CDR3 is TGTGCCAGCAGCGCAACCGGGACAGATACGCAGTATTTT. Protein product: CASSATGTDTQYF.

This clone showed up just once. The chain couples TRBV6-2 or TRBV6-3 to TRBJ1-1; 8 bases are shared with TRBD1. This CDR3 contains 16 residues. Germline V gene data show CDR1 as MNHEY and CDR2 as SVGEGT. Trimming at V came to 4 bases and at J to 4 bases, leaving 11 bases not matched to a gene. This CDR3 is CASSSQPDRAATEAFF. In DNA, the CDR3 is TGTGCCAGCAGTTCACAACCGGACAGGGCGGCCACTGAAGCTTTCTTT.

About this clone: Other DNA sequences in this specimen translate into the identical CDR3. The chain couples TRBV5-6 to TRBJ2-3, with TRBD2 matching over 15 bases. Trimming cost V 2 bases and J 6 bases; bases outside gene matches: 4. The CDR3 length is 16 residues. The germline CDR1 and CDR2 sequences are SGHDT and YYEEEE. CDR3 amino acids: CASSLRTSGRGDTQYF. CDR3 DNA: TGTGCCAGCAGCTTACGGACTAGCGGGAGGGGGGATACGCAGTATTTT.

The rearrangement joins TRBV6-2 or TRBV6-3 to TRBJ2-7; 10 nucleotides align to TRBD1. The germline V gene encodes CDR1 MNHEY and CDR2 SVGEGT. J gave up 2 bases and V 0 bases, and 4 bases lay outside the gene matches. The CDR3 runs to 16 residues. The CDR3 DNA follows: TGTGCCAGCAGTTACTCTGGGACAGGGGATCCCTACGAGCAGTACTTC. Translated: CASSYSGTGDPYEQYF.

CDR3: CASSKRTANTEAFF. The DNA of the CDR3 is TGTGCCAGCAGTAAGAGGACAGCGAACACTGAAGCTTTCTTT. The chain joins TRBV2 to TRBJ1-1; D possibly corresponds to TRBD1 (6 bases). Germline V gene sequence: CDR1 SNHLY, CDR2 FYNNEI. The CDR3 spans 14 residues. The germline V and J ends were trimmed by 5 bases and 1 base, with 11 bases remaining between them.

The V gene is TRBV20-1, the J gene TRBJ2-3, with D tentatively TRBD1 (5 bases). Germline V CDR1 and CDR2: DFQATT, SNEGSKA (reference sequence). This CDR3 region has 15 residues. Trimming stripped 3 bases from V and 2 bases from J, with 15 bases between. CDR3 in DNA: TGCAGTGCTAGTTCGGCAGGGTCGTACACAGATACGCAGTATTTT. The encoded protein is CSASSAGSYTDTQYF.

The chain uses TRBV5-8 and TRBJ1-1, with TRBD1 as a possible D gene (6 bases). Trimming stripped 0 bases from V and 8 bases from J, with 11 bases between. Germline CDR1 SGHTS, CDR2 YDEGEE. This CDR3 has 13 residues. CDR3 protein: CASSLAWGREAFF. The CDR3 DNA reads TGTGCCAGCAGCTTGGCCTGGGGGCGAGAAGCTTTCTTT. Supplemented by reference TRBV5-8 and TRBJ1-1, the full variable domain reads EAGVTQSPTHLIKTRGQQATLRCSPISGHTSVYWYQQALGLGLQFLLWYDEGEERNRGNFPPRFSGRQFPNYSSELNVNALELEDSALYLCASSLAWGREAFFGQGTRLTVV.

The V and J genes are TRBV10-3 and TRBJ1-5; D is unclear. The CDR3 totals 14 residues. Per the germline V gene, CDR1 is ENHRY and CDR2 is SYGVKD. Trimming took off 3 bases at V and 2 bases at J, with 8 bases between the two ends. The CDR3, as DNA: TGTGCCATCAGTGAACAGTACGGCAATCAGCCCCAGCATTTT. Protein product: CAISEQYGNQPQHF.

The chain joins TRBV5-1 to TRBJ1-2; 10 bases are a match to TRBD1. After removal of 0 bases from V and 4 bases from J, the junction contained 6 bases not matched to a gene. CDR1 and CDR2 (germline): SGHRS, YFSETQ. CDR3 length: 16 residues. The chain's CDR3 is CASSLGGTGAFYGYTF. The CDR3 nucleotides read TGCGCCAGCAGCTTGGGTGGGACAGGGGCGTTCTATGGCTACACCTTC.

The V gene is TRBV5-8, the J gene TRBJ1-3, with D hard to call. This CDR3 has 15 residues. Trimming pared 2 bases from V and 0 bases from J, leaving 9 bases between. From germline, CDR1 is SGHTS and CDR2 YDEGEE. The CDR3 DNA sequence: TGTGCCAGCAGCTTCTCCAGACTCTCTGGAAACACCATATATTTT. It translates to CASSFSRLSGNTIYF. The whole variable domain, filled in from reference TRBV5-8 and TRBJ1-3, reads EAGVTQSPTHLIKTRGQQATLRCSPISGHTSVYWYQQALGLGLQFLLWYDEGEERNRGNFPPRFSGRQFPNYSSELNVNALELEDSALYLCASSFSRLSGNTIYFGEGSWLTVV.

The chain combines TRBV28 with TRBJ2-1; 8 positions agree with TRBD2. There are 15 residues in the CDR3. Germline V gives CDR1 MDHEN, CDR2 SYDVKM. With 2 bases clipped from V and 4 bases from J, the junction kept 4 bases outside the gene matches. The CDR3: CASSLLAGSYNEQFF. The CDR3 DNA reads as TGTGCCAGCAGTTTACTAGCGGGCTCTTACAATGAGCAGTTCTTC.

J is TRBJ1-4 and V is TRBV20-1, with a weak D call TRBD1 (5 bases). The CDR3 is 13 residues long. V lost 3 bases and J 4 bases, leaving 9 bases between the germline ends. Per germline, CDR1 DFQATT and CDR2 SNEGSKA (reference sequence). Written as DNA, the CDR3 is TGCAGTGCTAGTAGGGACTTTAATGAAAAACTGTTTTTT. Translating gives CSASRDFNEKLFF.